This TCR beta chain was sequenced for a study of T cell changes during pregnancy in multiple sclerosis. The CDR3 contains 16 residues. Germline CDR1 and CDR2: LNHDA and SQIVND (reference sequence). This clone was recorded a few times. One end of the junction is discordant with germline, which a read error may explain. Here immunoSEQ multiplex PCR was the method, and the copy in TCRdb shows in-frame clones only, minus some. The profile shows 15,000 or so clones, almost 85% of them singletons. The source of this sequence is a female donor in good health, enrolled as a control in a pregnancy study. The chain has TRBV19 and TRBJ1-6, with D tentatively TRBD1 (5 bases). Sequenced material: CD8+ T cells from peripheral blood mononuclear cells, taken in the second trimester of pregnancy. The CDR3, as DNA: TGTGCCAGTAGTATAGGGCAGGGTTTTGATAACTCACCCCTCCACTTT. It encodes CASSIGQGFDNSPLHF.